The 17 T cell receptor beta chains listed next were all sequenced from one sample in a study of memory CD4+ T cells and cytomegalovirus serostatus. Single viable CD3+CD4+CD8-CD45RO+ cells were sorted as the memory CD4+ T cells. This table comes from immunoSEQ multiplex PCR, and its TCRdb copy is limited to in-frame clones, with some not included. Among around 99,000 clones listed, 80% were seen once. The sequenced sample was memory CD4+ T cells from blood. The source is an adult in good health and CMV-seropositive.

This chain uses TRBV7-3 with TRBJ2-1; no firm D call. V lost 0 bases and J 10 bases, leaving 10 bases between the germline ends. CDR3 length: 13 residues. Germline V lookup: CDR1 SGHTA, CDR2 FQGTGA. The CDR3 region is CASSLTVSPEQFF. DNA of the CDR3: TGTGCCAGCAGCTTAACGGTGAGTCCCGAGCAGTTCTTC.

The chain couples TRBV4-3 to TRBJ1-2; D call uncertain. Germline assignment: CDR1 LGHNA and CDR2 YSLEER. The CDR3 length is 14 residues. Deletions cut 5 bases from V and 3 bases from J, with 13 bases between. This chain's CDR3 is CASSAIRGDYGYTF. The CDR3 nucleotides are TGCGCCAGCAGCGCGATAAGAGGAGACTATGGCTACACCTTC.

In its sample, this clone was seen a few times. The rearrangement links TRBV28 to TRBJ1-5; D possibly corresponds to TRBD1 (5 bases). Germline V gives CDR1 MDHEN, CDR2 SYDVKM. Trimming took 2 bases from V and 7 from J, leaving 9 bases between them. This CDR3 has 13 residues. CDR3 coding DNA: TGTGCCAGCAGTTTAGACAGCGGACAGCCCCAGCATTTT. Translation: CASSLDSGQPQHF.

V and J are TRBV7-2 and TRBJ2-7; TRBD1 matches 7 bases. The trim removed 4 bases at V and 2 bases at J, leaving 11 bases unmatched. This CDR3 spans 16 amino acids. Germline CDR1 SGHTA, CDR2 FQGNSA. The CDR3 loop reads CASSSWPRGKTYEQYF. CDR3 bases: TGTGCCAGCAGCTCTTGGCCCAGGGGGAAGACCTACGAGCAGTACTTC.

The rearrangement joins TRBV6-4 to TRBJ2-2, with 12 nucleotides matching TRBD2. The CDR3 sequence is 14 residues long. CDR1 MRHNA and CDR2 SNTAGT come from the germline V gene. V trimming: 6 bases; J trimming: 4 bases; junction bases outside the gene matches: 0. The CDR3 here is CASRLAGGTGELFF. CDR3 sequence (DNA): TGTGCCAGCAGACTAGCGGGAGGCACCGGGGAGCTGTTTTTT.

The genes are TRBV28 and TRBJ2-5, with 7 positions matching TRBD2. The CDR3 has 13 amino acids. The V gene's germline CDR1 is MDHEN and CDR2 SYDVKM. Losses at the gene ends were 6 bases for V and 2 bases for J; bases not matched to a gene: 3. The CDR3 bases are TGTGCCAGCAGGCCAGCGGGGCAAGAGACCCAGTACTTC. This gives the protein CASRPAGQETQYF.

V is TRBV6-1 and J is TRBJ2-6, with 7 bases matching TRBD1. The CDR3 contains 14 residues. V lost 7 bases and J lost 2; bases outside the gene matches: 2. The germline V gene has CDR1 MNHNS and CDR2 SASEGT. CDR3 amino acids: CASNDRAGANVLTF. The CDR3 coding sequence is TGTGCCAGCAACGACAGGGCTGGGGCCAACGTCCTGACTTTC.

CDR3 protein: CASSPVQAGSTDTQYF. The CDR3 DNA sequence: TGTGCCAGCTCACCAGTTCAAGCGGGTAGCACAGATACGCAGTATTTT. The V and J genes are TRBV18 and TRBJ2-3, with D tentatively TRBD2 (6 bases). The CDR3 is 16 amino acids. The V end was cut by 2 bases, the J end by 0 bases, with 12 bases between. Germline V gene lookup returns CDR1 KGHSH and CDR2 LQKENI.

The rearrangement joins TRBV28 to TRBJ1-2; D gene ambiguous. Deletions cut 8 bases from V and 2 bases from J, with 12 bases between. Germline loops: CDR1 MDHEN, CDR2 SYDVKM. The CDR3 is 13 residues long. CDR3 DNA sequence: TGTGCCAGCGGGCTGACTCAAAACTATGGCTACACCTTC. It codes for CASGLTQNYGYTF.

The chain combines TRBV6-1 with TRBJ1-3, with TRBD1 as a possible D gene (5 bases). The CDR3 extends over 16 amino acids. Germline loops: CDR1 MNHNS, CDR2 SASEGT. The ends were cut back, 2 bases at V and 0 bases at J, with 11 bases in the middle. The CDR3 region has the DNA TGTGCCAGCAGTGAATCTGGCGGACACTCTGGAAACACCATATATTTT. Protein: CASSESGGHSGNTIYF.

V gene TRBV6-6 combines with J gene TRBJ2-1; 7 bases fit TRBD1. The CDR3 is made up of 14 amino acids. Losses at the gene ends were 5 bases for V and 6 bases for J; bases not matched to a gene: 7. CDR1 MNHNY and CDR2 SVGAGI come from the germline V gene (reference sequence). CDR3: CASSPRDSSNEQFF. The DNA for the CDR3 is TGTGCCAGCAGTCCCAGGGACAGTAGCAATGAGCAGTTCTTC.

The rearrangement links TRBV6-1 to TRBJ2-1, with 10 bases aligning to TRBD2. The trim removed 6 bases at V and 9 bases at J, leaving 11 bases unmatched. Germline CDR1 and CDR2: MNHNS and SASEGT. The CDR3 spans 15 residues. The CDR3 sequence: CASRKGLAGEIEQFF. As DNA, the CDR3 is TGTGCCAGCAGAAAGGGGCTAGCGGGAGAGATTGAGCAGTTCTTC.

The V call is TRBV7-2, the J call TRBJ1-3; D not certain. CDR3 length: 13 amino acids. Germline loops: CDR1 SGHTA, CDR2 FQGNSA. V was cut by 5 bases and J by 4 bases, with 9 bases left in between. The CDR3, as DNA: TGTGCCAGCAGCCGAGAGAGGGGAAACACCATATATTTT. It yields the protein CASSRERGNTIYF.

The gene calls are TRBV6-5 and TRBJ2-7, with D perhaps given as TRBD1 or TRBD2 (5 bases each). The CDR3 covers 14 residues. In germline, CDR1 is MNHEY, CDR2 SVGAGI. V dropped 2 bases and J dropped 4 bases, with 12 bases sitting between them. CDR3 sequence: CASSYGGGAYEQYF. In DNA, the CDR3 is TGTGCCAGCAGTTACGGTGGGGGTGCGTACGAGCAGTACTTC.

V is TRBV12-5 and J is TRBJ2-7; the D gene is possibly TRBD2 (6 bases). Germline V gene lookup returns CDR1 LGHNT and CDR2 FRNRAP. The V end lost 0 bases, the J end lost 3 bases, and 15 bases lay between the germline ends. This CDR3 comprises 16 residues. The CDR3, as DNA: TGTGCTAGTGGTTTGGTACAGCGGGTCGTCTTCTACGAGCAGTACTTC. Translated: CASGLVQRVVFYEQYF.

The chain carries TRBV7-2 and TRBJ1-3, with no clear D. Trimming pared 2 bases from V and 4 bases from J, leaving 12 bases between. From germline, CDR1 is SGHTA and CDR2 FQGNSA. The CDR3 consists of 15 residues. The CDR3 loop is CASSLKGRDGNTIYF. Here the CDR3 DNA reads TGTGCCAGCAGCTTAAAGGGCCGCGACGGAAACACCATATATTTT.

The chain recombines TRBV5-5 with TRBJ1-5, with D possibly TRBD1 on 5 matching bases. Germline V gene sequence: CDR1 SGHKS, CDR2 YYEKEE (reference sequence). The CDR3 extends over 15 amino acids. Deletions cut 4 bases from V and 6 bases from J, with 17 bases between. As DNA, the CDR3 is TGTGCCAGCAGCCCCCGGGGGGGGGAAGGTCAGCCCCAGCATTTT. Residues: CASSPRGGEGQPQHF.